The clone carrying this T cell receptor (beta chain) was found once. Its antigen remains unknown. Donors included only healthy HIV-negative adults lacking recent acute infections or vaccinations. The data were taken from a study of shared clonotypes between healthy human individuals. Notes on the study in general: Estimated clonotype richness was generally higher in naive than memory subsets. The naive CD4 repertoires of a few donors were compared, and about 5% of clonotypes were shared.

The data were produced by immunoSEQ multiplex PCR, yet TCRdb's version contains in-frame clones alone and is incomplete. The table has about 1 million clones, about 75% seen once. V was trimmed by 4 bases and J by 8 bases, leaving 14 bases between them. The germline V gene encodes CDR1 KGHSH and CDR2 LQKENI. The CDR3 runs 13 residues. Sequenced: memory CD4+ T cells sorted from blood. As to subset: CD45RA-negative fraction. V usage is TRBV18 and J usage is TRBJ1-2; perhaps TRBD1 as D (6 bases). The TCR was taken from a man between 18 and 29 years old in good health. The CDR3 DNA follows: TGTGCCAGCTCACAAGAACAGGGTCTGGGCTACACCTTC. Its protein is CASSQEQGLGYTF.